The 22 T cell receptor beta chains presented below share a single source sample, sequenced in a study of CD8+ T cells in alopecia areata. After isolation, RNA underwent reverse transcription to generate cDNA as the sequencing template. The data were produced by immunoSEQ multiplex PCR, yet TCRdb's version contains in-frame clones alone and is incomplete. The sample has roughly 220,000 clones, under 70% seen once. Treatment of the sample: oral pan-JAK inhibitor, 5-10 mg twice daily. The source material was CD4+ T cells sorted from blood, sampled around week 46, from a patient treated with tofacitinib. Every receptor here comes from a human donor with alopecia areata.

The CDR3 coding sequence is TGCGCCAGCAGCTTGTGGGGGTCGGAGGGGAACACTGAAGCTTTCTTT. This encodes CASSLWGSEGNTEAFF. The chain uses TRBV5-1 and TRBJ1-1; TRBD1 might be the D (5 bases). Germline CDR1 reads SGHRS; CDR2 reads YFSETQ. The CDR3 covers 16 residues. V gave up 1 base and J gave up 1 base, with 14 bases separating them.

This clone was counted only a few times. The chain uses TRBV5-6 and TRBJ2-1; D is undetermined. This CDR3 is 15 amino acids long. V was clipped by 2 bases and J by 1 base, with 10 bases between them. Germline-derived CDR1 and CDR2 are SGHDT and YYEEEE. The CDR3 region is CASSLSKPSYNEQFF. DNA for the CDR3: TGTGCCAGCAGCTTATCTAAACCATCCTACAATGAGCAGTTCTTC.

This clone was seen a few times. The chain employs TRBV7-2 and TRBJ2-7; 11 bases map to TRBD1. Germline values: CDR1 SGHTA, CDR2 FQGNSA. V gave up 6 bases and J gave up 6 bases; unmatched junction bases: 10. The length of the CDR3 is 15 residues. The DNA for the CDR3 is TGTGCCAGCAGTGCCGGACAGGGGGCCCGCGGCGAGCAGTACTTC. The encoded protein is CASSAGQGARGEQYF.

This clone has more than one count but fewer than ten. The chain joins TRBV9 to TRBJ2-7, with D possibly being TRBD2 (5 bases). CDR3 length: 17 amino acids. V was clipped by 0 bases and J by 1 base, with 17 bases between them. Germline V gene data show CDR1 as SGDLS and CDR2 as YYNGEE. CDR3 nucleotides: TGTGCCAGCAGCGTAGGTTTGCCGCTAGCTCCGTCCTACGAGCAGTACTTC. It encodes CASSVGLPLAPSYEQYF.

The rearrangement links TRBV29-1 to TRBJ2-3, with 10 bases lining up with TRBD2. The junction had 12 bases not matched to a gene; V was cut back by 6 bases and J by 6 bases. Germline V gives CDR1 SQVTM, CDR2 ANQGSEA. The CDR3 is made up of 15 amino acids. CDR3 loop: CSVPQRGGLTDTQYF. In DNA form, the CDR3 reads TGCAGCGTCCCGCAGCGGGGGGGCCTTACGGATACGCAGTATTTT.

The rearrangement links TRBV30 to TRBJ2-3, with D perhaps assigned TRBD1 or TRBD2 (5 bases each). The CDR3 has 12 amino acids. Trimming removed 3 bases from V and 4 bases from J, with 8 bases in between. Germline lookup yields CDR1 GTSNPN and CDR2 SVGIG (reference sequence). CDR3 DNA sequence: TGTGCCTGGAGGTTGGGGGCAGATACGCAGTATTTT. Protein sequence: CAWRLGADTQYF.

This chain joins TRBV29-1 and TRBJ1-1; TRBD1 is a possible D gene (5 bases). Looked up from germline, CDR1 is SQVTM and CDR2 is ANQGSEA. This CDR3 has 13 residues. The V end was cut by 5 bases, the J end by 4 bases, with 14 bases between. The CDR3 region is CSVSGRVSTEAFF. The CDR3 DNA reads as TGCAGCGTTAGTGGCAGGGTGAGCACTGAAGCTTTCTTT.

This clone was counted a single time. J is TRBJ2-2 and V is TRBV5-4; 7 nucleotides align to TRBD2. CDR3 length: 15 amino acids. With V trimmed by 2 bases and J by 1 base, 2 bases remained unmatched. Germline V gene sequence: CDR1 SGHNT, CDR2 YYREEE (reference sequence). CDR3 protein: CASSLSGVNTGELFF. The DNA of the CDR3 is TGTGCCAGCAGCTTAAGCGGGGTGAACACCGGGGAGCTGTTTTTT.

This clone has just a few counts. V is TRBV19 and J is TRBJ1-6; D gene ambiguous. The CDR3 covers 16 residues. Germline values: CDR1 LNHDA, CDR2 SQIVND (reference sequence). The ends were cut back, 5 bases at V and 6 bases at J, with 17 bases in the middle. In DNA, the CDR3 is TGTGCCAGTAGTTCAACCAGCAGGACCATTAATTCACCCCTCCACTTT. This encodes CASSSTSRTINSPLHF. The complete variable domain, with remaining parts taken from reference TRBV19 and TRBJ1-6, reads DGGITQSPKYLFRKEGQNVTLSCEQNLNHDAMYWYRQDPGQGLRLIYYSQIVNDFQKGDIAEGYSVSREKKESFPLTVTSAQKNPTAFYLCASSSTSRTINSPLHFGNGTRLTVT.

The chain joins TRBV5-1 to TRBJ2-1; 10 bases fit TRBD1. Germline CDR1 reads SGHRS; CDR2 reads YFSETQ. V lost 6 bases, J lost 9 bases, and 12 bases stayed unmatched. CDR3 length: 15 amino acids. Here the CDR3 DNA reads TGCGCCAGCACCCCTCTCGGGACAGGGGTAGGTGAGCAGTTCTTC. The encoded protein is CASTPLGTGVGEQFF.

The chain is built from TRBV29-1 and TRBJ2-2, with D hard to call. This CDR3 has 16 residues. Germline V gene sequence: CDR1 SQVTM, CDR2 ANQGSEA. The V and J ends lost 0 bases and 0 bases respectively, with 11 bases between them. The CDR3 DNA sequence: TGCAGCGTTGAAGATCTAGGGCAGCCGAACACCGGGGAGCTGTTTTTT. This sequence encodes CSVEDLGQPNTGELFF.

The V and J genes are TRBV11-2 and TRBJ2-4; D unresolved. Germline CDR1 SGHAT, CDR2 FQNNGV. Trimming pared 3 bases from V and 0 bases from J, leaving 6 bases between. The CDR3 sequence is 14 residues long. As DNA, the CDR3 is TGTGCCAGCAGCTTCCAGATAGCCAAAAACATTCAGTACTTC. It specifies CASSFQIAKNIQYF.

The chain couples TRBV30 to TRBJ1-4, with no clear D. The CDR3 covers 11 residues. With 3 bases removed from V and 5 bases from J, the gap between germline ends came to 4 bases. Germline V lookup: CDR1 GTSNPN, CDR2 SVGIG (reference sequence). CDR3 sequence reads: CAWSANEKLFF. The CDR3 region has the DNA TGTGCCTGGAGCGCAAATGAAAAACTGTTTTTT. Full variable domain (remainder filled in from reference TRBV30 and TRBJ1-4): SQTIHQWPATLVQPVGSPLSLECTVEGTSNPNLYWYRQAAGRGLQLLFYSVGIGQISSEVPQNLSASRPQDRQFILSSKKLLLSDSGFYLCAWSANEKLFFGSGTQLSVL.

This chain connects TRBV10-3 to TRBJ1-2; D ambiguous. Trimming took off 5 bases at V and 6 bases at J, with 7 bases between the two ends. The CDR3 is made up of 11 amino acids. The germline CDR1 and CDR2 sequences are ENHRY and SYGVKD. The CDR3 region is CAISWQDGYTF. The CDR3 DNA is TGTGCCATCAGTTGGCAGGATGGCTACACCTTC.

The V and J genes are TRBV2 and TRBJ2-1, with TRBD2 matching 10 bases. V trimming: 9 bases; J trimming: 5 bases; junction bases outside the gene matches: 16. CDR3 length equals 17 residues. In germline, CDR1 is SNHLY, CDR2 FYNNEI. For the CDR3, the DNA is TGTGCCAGTCAACTAGCGGGGTCCCGAACTACCAACAATGAGCAGTTCTTC. Translation: CASQLAGSRTTNNEQFF.

This chain links TRBV5-4 with TRBJ2-4, with TRBD2 identical over 14 bases. The ends lost 4 bases at V and 8 bases at J; junction bases unmatched: 8. This CDR3 spans 16 amino acids. Germline values: CDR1 SGHNT, CDR2 YYREEE (reference sequence). The CDR3 here is CASSPGTSGGRDIQYF. CDR3 coding DNA: TGTGCCAGCAGCCCCGGGACTAGCGGGGGTCGTGACATTCAGTACTTC.

This clone appeared once. This chain joins TRBV4-1 and TRBJ2-3; D not resolved. Trimming stripped 1 base from V and 1 base from J, with 6 bases between. The germline V gene encodes CDR1 MGHRA and CDR2 YSYEKL. There are 14 residues in the CDR3. The CDR3 DNA is TGCGCCAGCAGCCAAGGACGGGGCACAGATACGCAGTATTTT. Amino acids: CASSQGRGTDTQYF.

The chain combines TRBV18 with TRBJ2-7; D is ambiguous. Germline assignment: CDR1 KGHSH and CDR2 LQKENI. Between the trimmed V and J ends, which lost 3 bases and 7 bases, there was a span of 7 bases. The CDR3 loop spans 11 amino acids. The CDR3 DNA follows: TGTGCCAGCTCACCGGGCCAGGAGCAGTACTTC. Translation: CASSPGQEQYF. The full variable domain, its missing parts supplied by reference TRBV18 and TRBJ2-7, is NAGVMQNPRHLVRRRGQEARLRCSPMKGHSHVYWYRQLPEEGLKFMVYLQKENIIDESGMPKERFSAEFPKEGPSILRIQQVVRGDSAAYFCASSPGQEQYFGPGTRLTVT.

The chain's CDR3 is CAWGRQGSEKLFF. Written as DNA, the CDR3 is TGTGCCTGGGGAAGACAGGGGAGTGAAAAACTGTTTTTT. This chain uses TRBV30 with TRBJ1-4, with 8 bases fitting TRBD1. V lost 5 bases and J lost 7; bases outside the gene matches: 6. The CDR3 totals 13 residues. Germline CDR1 and CDR2: GTSNPN and SVGIG (reference sequence). Supplemented by reference TRBV30 and TRBJ1-4, the full variable domain reads SQTIHQWPATLVQPVGSPLSLECTVEGTSNPNLYWYRQAAGRGLQLLFYSVGIGQISSEVPQNLSASRPQDRQFILSSKKLLLSDSGFYLCAWGRQGSEKLFFGSGTQLSVL.

The chain uses TRBV4-3 and TRBJ1-1; the D is unclear. This CDR3 contains 17 residues. Germline V gene lookup returns CDR1 LGHNA and CDR2 YSLEER. Trimming took off 0 bases at V and 0 bases at J, with 14 bases between the two ends. CDR3 loop: CASSQDGSGPMNTEAFF. The CDR3 DNA follows: TGCGCCAGCAGCCAAGATGGGTCAGGTCCCATGAACACTGAAGCTTTCTTT.

V gene TRBV7-6 combines with J gene TRBJ1-3; D is uncertain. The CDR3 length is 12 residues. Trimming took 2 bases from V and 8 from J, leaving 7 bases between them. Germline CDR1 is SGHVS and CDR2 is FNYEAQ. This CDR3 is CASSLLQDTIYF. CDR3 DNA: TGTGCCAGCAGCTTATTACAAGACACCATATATTTT. The full variable domain, its missing parts supplied by reference TRBV7-6 and TRBJ1-3, is GAGVSQSPRYKVTKRGQDVALRCDPISGHVSLYWYRQALGQGPEFLTYFNYEAQQDKSGLPNDRFSAERPEGSISTLTIQRTEQRDSAMYRCASSLLQDTIYFGEGSWLTVV.

This sequence joins TRBV18 and TRBJ2-2; no clear D gene. The CDR3 spans 12 residues. V was shortened by 3 bases and J by 2 bases, with 1 base between the two germline ends. In germline, CDR1 is KGHSH, CDR2 LQKENI. DNA of the CDR3: TGTGCCAGCTCACCTAACACCGGGGAGCTGTTTTTT. Its translation is CASSPNTGELFF.